The rows below give T cell receptor beta chains drawn from one sample of a study of CD8 T cells in ankylosing spondylitis. TCRdb recomputed calls from the 5' RACE reads with MiXCR, one row per CDR3 protein. Among some 270,000 distinct CDR3 sequences listed, about a sixth were seen once. Specimen: blood, either unsorted or a sorted T cell fraction (not recorded which). Receptor source: a male donor with ankylosing spondylitis or in good health (not recorded which). CDR3s include the opening cysteine and the closing phenylalanine or tryptophan. Each record gives: J gene, D gene, V gene, clone size, CDR3 DNA, CDR3 protein. D genes are given only for firm matches. Clone size is shown for a subset of rows, as once, few, many or a class of expanded clone.

TRBJ2-7	NA	TRBV27	many	TGTGCCAGCGGTCTGGGGCTAGCTTACGAGCAGTACTTC	CASGLGLAYEQYF
TRBJ1-1	NA	TRBV7-8	many	TGTGCCAGCAGCTTAGCAGAGGGACGGATGAACACTGAAGCTTTCTTT	CASSLAEGRMNTEAFF
TRBJ2-1	TRBD2	TRBV28	NA	TGTGCCACAAACACCCCGTTCGGGACTAGCGGGGTTGAGAGCTCCTACAATGAGCAGTTCTTC	CATNTPFGTSGVESSYNEQFF
TRBJ2-1	NA	TRBV21-1	NA	TGTGCCAGCAGCCCCCCTCGGAGAGAGCGGGAAGGGTGGTCCTACAATGAGCAGTTCTTC	CASSPPRREREGWSYNEQFF
TRBJ2-1	NA	TRBV7-8	NA	TGTGCCAGCAGCTTAGAAGAGAGCAATGAGCAGTTCTTC	CASSLEESNEQFF
TRBJ2-2	TRBD2	TRBV10-1	few	TGCGCCAGCAGCCTACGGGAGGGCCAAACCGGGGAGCTGTTTTTT	CASSLREGQTGELFF
TRBJ1-2	TRBD1	TRBV4-2	NA	TGTGCCAGCAGCCAAGGACAGGGGGCTGTTGGCTACACCTTC	CASSQGQGAVGYTF
TRBJ1-2	NA	TRBV29-1	many	TGCAGCGTTGAACAGGGTCCCTATGGCTACACCTTC	CSVEQGPYGYTF
TRBJ1-2	NA	TRBV7-2	few	TGTGCCAGCAGCGCTCCCGGGACATCGTATGGCTACACCTTC	CASSAPGTSYGYTF
TRBJ1-2	TRBD1	TRBV29-1	many	TGCAGCGTTGGACAGGGGGCGGACTATGGCTACACCTTC	CSVGQGADYGYTF
TRBJ2-3	TRBD2	TRBV12-3/TRBV12-4	few	TGTGCCAGCAGTATACTAGCGGGAGACGCAGATACGCAGTATTTT	CASSILAGDADTQYF
TRBJ2-1	NA	TRBV29-1	few	TGCAGCGTGGCCGGGGGCGGCCTAGCGGAGCGCTACAATGAGCAGTTCTTC	CSVAGGGLAERYNEQFF
TRBJ2-3	NA	TRBV7-8	NA	TGTGCCAGCGGCTCATGGAGAAACACAGATACGCAGTATTTT	CASGSWRNTDTQYF
TRBJ2-3	TRBD1	TRBV4-2	few	TGTGCCAGCAGCCCAAACCAGGGGGACGCAGATACGCAGTATTTT	CASSPNQGDADTQYF
TRBJ2-3	TRBD2	TRBV7-2	NA	TGTGCCAGCAGCTTAAGGCGGGAGGTGGCTGATACGCAGTATTTT	CASSLRREVADTQYF
TRBJ2-7	TRBD1	TRBV5-1	NA	TGCGCCAGCAGCTCGCTAGGACAGGGCTCCTACGAGCAGTACTTC	CASSSLGQGSYEQYF
TRBJ2-1	NA	TRBV7-8	NA	TGTGCCAGCAGCCTACTTAGGGGGGGGGCTCGGTTC	CASSLLRGGARF
TRBJ2-7	NA	TRBV29-1	NA	TGCAGCGCCCGACAGTCCACCTACGAGCAGTACTTC	CSARQSTYEQYF
TRBJ1-1	NA	TRBV12-3/TRBV12-4	few	TGTGCCAGCAGCCTAAACAGGGTTTACACTGAAGCTTTCTTT	CASSLNRVYTEAFF
TRBJ1-3	NA	TRBV29-1	NA	TGCAGCGTTGAAGGTCCGGGGCCTTACTCTGGAAACACCATATATTTT	CSVEGPGPYSGNTIYF
TRBJ1-1	NA	TRBV5-1	NA	TGCGCCAGCAGCTTGGGGGACGGATTGACGAACACTGAAGCTTTCTTT	CASSLGDGLTNTEAFF
TRBJ2-5	NA	TRBV12-3/TRBV12-4	few	TGTGCCAGCAGTTTAGGCGGCAGGGGCCAAGAGACCCAGTACTTC	CASSLGGRGQETQYF
TRBJ2-7	TRBD2	TRBV7-9	few	TGTGCCAGCAGCTTAGAGCTAGCGGGAGAGTGGTACGAGCAGTACTTC	CASSLELAGEWYEQYF
TRBJ2-7	NA	TRBV9	NA	TGTGCCAGCAGCGTAGGGCAGGGTGATAGCTACGAGCAGTACTTC	CASSVGQGDSYEQYF
TRBJ2-5	NA	TRBV29-1	NA	TGCAGCGTTGTGGCGGGACCCTTCGAGACCCAGTACTTC	CSVVAGPFETQYF
TRBJ2-3	NA	TRBV12-3/TRBV12-4	NA	TGTGCCAGCAGTCCTGGGCTGGTGGATACGCAGTATTTT	CASSPGLVDTQYF
TRBJ2-1	NA	TRBV20-1	many	TGCAGTGCTAAAACCACAGGGTCATCGGGGCAGTTCTTC	CSAKTTGSSGQFF
TRBJ2-3	TRBD2	TRBV28	NA	TGTGCCAGCAGTCTGTCGCCCAGACTAGCGGGAGTGGATACGCAGTATTTT	CASSLSPRLAGVDTQYF
TRBJ2-7	NA	TRBV6-2/TRBV6-3	few	TGTGCCAGCAGTTATGCTTCGCCCACTTACGAGCAGTACTTC	CASSYASPTYEQYF
TRBJ1-2	NA	TRBV27	many	TGTGCCAGCAGTTTATCGGGCAGTGGCTATGGCTACACCTTC	CASSLSGSGYGYTF
TRBJ2-3	NA	TRBV5-1	few	TGCGCCAGCAGCTTGGCGGTAGCTCCTCGCACAGATACGCAGTATTTT	CASSLAVAPRTDTQYF
TRBJ2-7	NA	TRBV27	NA	TGTGCCAGCAGTTTATGGAGCGGGTCCACCAAGGGAGGCGAGCAGTACTTC	CASSLWSGSTKGGEQYF
TRBJ1-4	NA	TRBV7-9	NA	TGTGCCACCCAGGACGGCGGTAATGAAAAACTGTTTTTT	CATQDGGNEKLFF
TRBJ2-2	TRBD2	TRBV27	NA	TGTGCCAGCAGTGGACTAGCGGTCTACGGGGAGCTGTTTTTT	CASSGLAVYGELFF
TRBJ2-2	TRBD2	TRBV27	NA	TGTGCCAGCAGTTACCTACCGGGACTAGCGGCGAACACCGGGGAGCTGTTTTTT	CASSYLPGLAANTGELFF
TRBJ2-7	NA	TRBV9	few	TGTGCCAGCAGCCCCGGGACTGGGAAGGACGAGCAGTACTTC	CASSPGTGKDEQYF
TRBJ2-7	NA	TRBV5-6	NA	TGTGCCAGCAGCCCGTCCCTAGCGCCCTACGAGCAGTACTTC	CASSPSLAPYEQYF
TRBJ2-7	NA	TRBV29-1	many	TGCAGCGTTGAAGATGGACAGTCGGTTGAGCAGTACTTC	CSVEDGQSVEQYF
TRBJ2-5	NA	TRBV11-2	few	TGTGCCAGCAGCTTAGTGGTCGATGCGGAGACCCAGTACTTC	CASSLVVDAETQYF
TRBJ1-1	NA	TRBV6-5	NA	TGTGCCAGCAGTTACTCGCCCCCGGGTCTCACTGAAGCTTTCTTT	CASSYSPPGLTEAFF
TRBJ2-7	NA	TRBV4-1	NA	TGCGCCAGCAGCCAAGTTCTCGGCGGGCTGGAGTACGAGCAGTACTTC	CASSQVLGGLEYEQYF
TRBJ2-7	TRBD1	TRBV29-1	many	TGCAGCGTTACCGGACAGGGTGGACCGTACGAGCAGTACTTC	CSVTGQGGPYEQYF